The T cell receptor beta chain described here comes from a study of PD-L1 blockade in urothelial cancer. Stated time point: pretreatment peripheral blood. Clones were sequenced by immunoSEQ multiplex PCR, and TCRdb holds only the in-frame ones, with some missing. This table holds tens of thousands of clones, around four fifths found once. This CDR3 is 13 amino acids long. V dropped 7 bases and J dropped 4 bases, with 13 bases sitting between them. Per the germline V gene, CDR1 is LNHDA and CDR2 is SQIVND (reference sequence). The clonotype comes from a man aged 55 to 69 with urothelial cancer. The chain recombines TRBV19 with TRBJ1-2; D not resolved. The starting material was PBMCs, obtained around atezolizumab (anti-PD-L1) treatment. This CDR3 reads CASTYGGTYGYTF. The CDR3, as DNA: TGTGCCAGTACTTACGGAGGAACCTATGGCTACACCTTC. Together with reference TRBV19 and TRBJ1-2, the CDR3 gives the full variable domain: DGGITQSPKYLFRKEGQNVTLSCEQNLNHDAMYWYRQDPGQGLRLIYYSQIVNDFQKGDIAEGYSVSREKKESFPLTVTSAQKNPTAFYLCASTYGGTYGYTFGSGTRLTVV.